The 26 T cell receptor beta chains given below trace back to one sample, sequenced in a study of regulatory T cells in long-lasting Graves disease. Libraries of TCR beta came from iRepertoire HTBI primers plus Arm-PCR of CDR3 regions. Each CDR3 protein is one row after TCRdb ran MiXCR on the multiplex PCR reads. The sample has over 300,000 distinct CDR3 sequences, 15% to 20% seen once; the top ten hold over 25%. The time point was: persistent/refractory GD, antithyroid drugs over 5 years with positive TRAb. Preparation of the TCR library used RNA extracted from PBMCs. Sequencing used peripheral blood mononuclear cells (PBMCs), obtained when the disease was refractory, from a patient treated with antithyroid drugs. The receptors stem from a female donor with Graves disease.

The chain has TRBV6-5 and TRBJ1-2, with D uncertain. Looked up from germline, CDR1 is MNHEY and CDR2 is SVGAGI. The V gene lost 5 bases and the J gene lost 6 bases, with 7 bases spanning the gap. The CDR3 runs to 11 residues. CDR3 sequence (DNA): TGTGCCAGCAGTAACTGGGATGGCTACACCTTC. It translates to CASSNWDGYTF.

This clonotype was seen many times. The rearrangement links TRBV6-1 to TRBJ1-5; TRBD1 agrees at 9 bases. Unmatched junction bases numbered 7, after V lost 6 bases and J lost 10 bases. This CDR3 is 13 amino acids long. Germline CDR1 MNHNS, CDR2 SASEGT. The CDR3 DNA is TGTGCCAGCAGAGGGGACAGGGTACAACCCCAGCATTTT. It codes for CASRGDRVQPQHF.

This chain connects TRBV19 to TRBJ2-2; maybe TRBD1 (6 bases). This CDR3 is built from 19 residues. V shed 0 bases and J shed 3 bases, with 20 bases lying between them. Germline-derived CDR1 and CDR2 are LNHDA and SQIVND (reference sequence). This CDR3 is CASSIDQGLTEPDTGELFF. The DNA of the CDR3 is TGTGCCAGTAGTATAGATCAGGGGCTTACGGAACCGGACACCGGGGAGCTGTTTTTT.

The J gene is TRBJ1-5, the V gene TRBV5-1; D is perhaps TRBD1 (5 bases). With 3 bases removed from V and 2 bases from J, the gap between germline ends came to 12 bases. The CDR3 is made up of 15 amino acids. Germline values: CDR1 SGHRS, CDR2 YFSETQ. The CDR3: CASSWPREGNQPQHF. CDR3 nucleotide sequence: TGCGCCAGCAGCTGGCCCAGGGAAGGCAATCAGCCCCAGCATTTT.

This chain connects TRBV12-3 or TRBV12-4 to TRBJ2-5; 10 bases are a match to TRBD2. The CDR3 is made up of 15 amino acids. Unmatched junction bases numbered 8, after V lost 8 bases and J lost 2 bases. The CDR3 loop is CASHTLAGIQETQYF. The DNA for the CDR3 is TGTGCCAGCCACACACTAGCGGGGATTCAAGAGACCCAGTACTTC.

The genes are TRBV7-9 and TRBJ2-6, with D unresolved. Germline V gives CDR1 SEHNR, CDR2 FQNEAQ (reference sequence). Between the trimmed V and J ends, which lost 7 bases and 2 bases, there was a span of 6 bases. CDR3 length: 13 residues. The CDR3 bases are TGTGCCAGCACCGCCGCTGGGGCCAACGTCCTGACTTTC. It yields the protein CASTAAGANVLTF. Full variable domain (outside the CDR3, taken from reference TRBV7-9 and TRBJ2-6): DTGVSQNPRHKITKRGQNVTFRCDPISEHNRLYWYRQTLGQGPEFLTYFQNEAQLEKSRLLSDRFSAERPKGSFSTLEIQRTEQGDSAMYLCASTAAGANVLTFGAGSRLTVL.

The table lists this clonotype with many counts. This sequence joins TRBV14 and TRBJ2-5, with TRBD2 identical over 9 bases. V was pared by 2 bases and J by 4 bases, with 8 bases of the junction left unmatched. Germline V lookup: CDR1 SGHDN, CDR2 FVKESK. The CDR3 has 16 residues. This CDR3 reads CASSQWALAGLETQYF. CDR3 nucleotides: TGTGCCAGCAGCCAATGGGCACTAGCGGGCTTAGAGACCCAGTACTTC. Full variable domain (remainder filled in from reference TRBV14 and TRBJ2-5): EAGVTQFPSHSVIEKGQTVTLRCDPISGHDNLYWYRRVMGKEIKFLLHFVKESKQDESGMPNNRFLAERTGGTYSTLKVQPAELEDSGVYFCASSQWALAGLETQYFGPGTRLLVL.

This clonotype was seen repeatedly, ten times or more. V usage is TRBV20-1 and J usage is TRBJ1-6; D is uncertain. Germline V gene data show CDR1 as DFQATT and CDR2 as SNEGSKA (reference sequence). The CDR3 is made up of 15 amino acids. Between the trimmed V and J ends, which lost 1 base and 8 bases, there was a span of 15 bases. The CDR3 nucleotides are TGCAGTGCTAGAGCCGGGATCCTTCGAGATTCACCCCTCCACTTT. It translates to CSARAGILRDSPLHF.

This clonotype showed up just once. Here the CDR3 DNA reads TGCAGCGCCCTGGGGACTAGCGGGAGTCGATCAAAAAACATTCAGTACTTC. Translating gives CSALGTSGSRSKNIQYF. The gene calls are TRBV29-1 and TRBJ2-4; 14 nucleotides align to TRBD2. Looked up from germline, CDR1 is SQVTM and CDR2 is ANQGSEA. The CDR3 spans 17 residues. The J segment lost 4 bases and the V segment lost 7 bases, leaving 12 bases of the junction unmatched.

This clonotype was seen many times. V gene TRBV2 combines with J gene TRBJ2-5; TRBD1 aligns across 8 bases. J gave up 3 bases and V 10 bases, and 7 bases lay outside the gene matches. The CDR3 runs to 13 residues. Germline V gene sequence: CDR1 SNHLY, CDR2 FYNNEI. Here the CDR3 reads CATRDRTKETQYF. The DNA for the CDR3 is TGTGCCACAAGGGACAGGACAAAAGAGACCCAGTACTTC.

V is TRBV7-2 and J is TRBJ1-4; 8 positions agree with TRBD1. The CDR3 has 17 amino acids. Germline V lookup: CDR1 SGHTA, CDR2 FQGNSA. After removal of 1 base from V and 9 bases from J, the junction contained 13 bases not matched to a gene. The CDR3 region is CASSLDSGAGGRKKLFF. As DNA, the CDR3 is TGTGCCAGCAGCTTAGATTCGGGGGCAGGGGGCAGAAAAAAACTGTTTTTT.

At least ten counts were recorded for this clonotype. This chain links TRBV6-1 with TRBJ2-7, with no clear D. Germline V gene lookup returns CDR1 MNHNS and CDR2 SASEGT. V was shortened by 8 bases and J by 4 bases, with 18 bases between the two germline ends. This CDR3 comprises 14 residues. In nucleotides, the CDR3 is TGTGCCAGCTCACAAAACCCTGCAGCGTACGAGCAGTACTTC. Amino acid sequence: CASSQNPAAYEQYF.

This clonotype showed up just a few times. The CDR3 here is CATGQTSGSRPRGEQYF. The CDR3 bases are TGTGCCACAGGGCAGACTAGCGGGAGCCGTCCGCGGGGGGAGCAGTACTTC. The chain carries TRBV27 and TRBJ2-7; 12 bases align to TRBD2. The junction had 20 bases not matched to a gene; V was cut back by 10 bases and J by 7 bases. The CDR3 sequence is 17 residues long. CDR1 is MNHEY, CDR2 SMNVEV, per germline (reference sequence).

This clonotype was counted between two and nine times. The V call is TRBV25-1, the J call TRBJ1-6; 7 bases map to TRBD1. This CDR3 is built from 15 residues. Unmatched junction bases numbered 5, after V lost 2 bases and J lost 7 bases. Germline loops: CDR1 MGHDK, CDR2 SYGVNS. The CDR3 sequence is CASSEAGQKNSPLHF. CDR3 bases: TGTGCCAGCAGTGAAGCGGGACAGAAAAATTCACCCCTCCACTTT.

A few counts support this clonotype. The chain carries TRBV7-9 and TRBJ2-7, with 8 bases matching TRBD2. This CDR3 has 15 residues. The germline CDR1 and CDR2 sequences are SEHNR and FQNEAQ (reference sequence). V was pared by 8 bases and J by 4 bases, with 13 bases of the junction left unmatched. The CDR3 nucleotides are TGTGCCAGCGGCCCCGGGGGGGCGCGCGGGTACGAGCAGTACTTC. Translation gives CASGPGGARGYEQYF.

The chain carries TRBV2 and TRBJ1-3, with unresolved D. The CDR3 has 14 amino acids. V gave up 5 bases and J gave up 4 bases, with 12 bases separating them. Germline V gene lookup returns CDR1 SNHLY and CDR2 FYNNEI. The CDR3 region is CASSYSRAGNTIYF. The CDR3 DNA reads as TGTGCCAGCAGTTACTCGCGCGCCGGAAACACCATATATTTT.

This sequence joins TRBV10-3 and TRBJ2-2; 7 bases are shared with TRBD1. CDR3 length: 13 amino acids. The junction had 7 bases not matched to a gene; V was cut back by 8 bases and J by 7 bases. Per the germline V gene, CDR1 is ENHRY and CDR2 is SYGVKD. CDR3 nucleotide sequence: TGTGCCATCCAGGGGGACGAGATCGGGGAGCTGTTTTTT. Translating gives CAIQGDEIGELFF.

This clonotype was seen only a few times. The CDR3 DNA is TGTGCCAGTAGCGATAGAGGGTTCACTGAAGCTTTCTTT. Protein: CASSDRGFTEAFF. V usage is TRBV19 and J usage is TRBJ1-1; D is unclear. The germline gives CDR1 LNHDA, CDR2 SQIVND (reference sequence). With 6 bases removed from V and 4 bases from J, the gap between germline ends came to 12 bases. The CDR3 spans 13 residues.

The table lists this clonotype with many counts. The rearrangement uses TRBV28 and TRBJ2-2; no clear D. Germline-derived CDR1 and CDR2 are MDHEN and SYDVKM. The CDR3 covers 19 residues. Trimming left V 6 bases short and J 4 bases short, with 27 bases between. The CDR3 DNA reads TGTGCCAGCAGCCCCACTCCTTTCGATGGAAGGCTGTTCACCGGGGAGCTGTTTTTT. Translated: CASSPTPFDGRLFTGELFF.

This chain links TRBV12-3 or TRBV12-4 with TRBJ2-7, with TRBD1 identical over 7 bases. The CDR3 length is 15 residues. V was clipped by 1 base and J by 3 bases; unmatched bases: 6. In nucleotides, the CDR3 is TGTGCCAGCAGTTTAGGACAGGGTGGGCACTACGAGCAGTACTTC. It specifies CASSLGQGGHYEQYF.

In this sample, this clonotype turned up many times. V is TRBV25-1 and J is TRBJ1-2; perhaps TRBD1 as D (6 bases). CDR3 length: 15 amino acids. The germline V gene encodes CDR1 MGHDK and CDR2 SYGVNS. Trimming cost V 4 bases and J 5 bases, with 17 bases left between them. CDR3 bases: TGTGCCAGCAGTGGTGTCGGGGGGCGCAATTATGGCTACACCTTC. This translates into CASSGVGGRNYGYTF.

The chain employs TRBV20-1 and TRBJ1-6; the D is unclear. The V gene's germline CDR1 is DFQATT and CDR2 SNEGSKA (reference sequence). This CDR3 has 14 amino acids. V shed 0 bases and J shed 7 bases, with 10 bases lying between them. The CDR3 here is CSAREGFPNSPLHF. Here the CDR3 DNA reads TGCAGTGCTAGAGAGGGGTTTCCGAATTCACCCCTCCACTTT.

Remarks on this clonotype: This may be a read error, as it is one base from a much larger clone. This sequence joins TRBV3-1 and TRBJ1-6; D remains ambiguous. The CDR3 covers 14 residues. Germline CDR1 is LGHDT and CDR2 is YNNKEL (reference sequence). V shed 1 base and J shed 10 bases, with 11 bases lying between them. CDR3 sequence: CASSQGWTPSPLHF. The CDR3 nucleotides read TGTGCCAGCAGCCAAGGGTGGACGCCCTCACCCCTCCACTTT.

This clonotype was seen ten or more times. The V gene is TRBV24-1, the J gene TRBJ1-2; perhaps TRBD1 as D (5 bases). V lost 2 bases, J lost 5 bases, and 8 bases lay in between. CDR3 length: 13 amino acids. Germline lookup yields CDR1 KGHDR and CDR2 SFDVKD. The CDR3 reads CATSDSDKYGYTF. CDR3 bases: TGTGCCACCAGTGATTCGGACAAATATGGCTACACCTTC.

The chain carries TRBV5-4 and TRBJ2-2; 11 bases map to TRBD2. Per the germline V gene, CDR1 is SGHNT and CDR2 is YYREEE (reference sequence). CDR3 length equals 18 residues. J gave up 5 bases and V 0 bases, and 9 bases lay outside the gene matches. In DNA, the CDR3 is TGTGCCAGCAGCTTGGTAGGCTCTAGCGGGAGGTATACCGGGGAGCTGTTTTTT. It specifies CASSLVGSSGRYTGELFF.

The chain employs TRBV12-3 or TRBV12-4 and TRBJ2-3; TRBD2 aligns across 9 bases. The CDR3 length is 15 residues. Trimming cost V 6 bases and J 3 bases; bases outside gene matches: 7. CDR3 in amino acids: CASRLLAGHTDTQYF. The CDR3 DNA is TGTGCCAGCAGGCTCCTAGCGGGGCATACAGATACGCAGTATTTT.